The 18 T cell receptor beta chains below were found in one sample sequenced in a study of T-cell reconstitution after alpha-beta-depleted transplantation in children. Unique molecular identifiers were incorporated when the TCRbeta library was constructed. TCRdb fed the PCR reads into MiXCR, producing one record per CDR3 protein. This table has about 830,000 distinct CDR3 sequences, around 17% appearing once. Here the sequenced sample was PBMCs, mostly from graft donor cells, taken 360 days after TCRalphabeta/CD19-depleted stem cell transplant. The receptors come from a male patient younger than 18 who had a stem cell transplant for acute lymphoblastic leukemia, so the T cells may come from the graft donor.

This clonotype was detected many times. The chain uses TRBV2 and TRBJ2-5; D is undetermined. V was pared by 4 bases and J by 2 bases, with 14 bases between. Looked up from germline, CDR1 is SNHLY and CDR2 is FYNNEI. The CDR3 contains 15 residues. CDR3 region: CASSVMGLGQETQYF. The CDR3 bases are TGTGCCAGCAGTGTCATGGGATTGGGACAAGAGACCCAGTACTTC.

This clonotype was recorded many times. The chain uses TRBV5-1 and TRBJ2-4; D is perhaps TRBD1 or TRBD2 (6 bases each). Germline V CDR1 and CDR2: SGHRS, YFSETQ. The CDR3 is made up of 16 amino acids. The V end was cut by 0 bases, the J end by 8 bases, with 18 bases between. The CDR3 nucleotides read TGCGCCAGCAGCTTGGCCCCGCTTGGGGGCGGGGACATTCAGTACTTC. It translates to CASSLAPLGGGDIQYF.

This clonotype was observed a few times. This chain connects TRBV7-3 to TRBJ2-1, with D possibly being TRBD2 (5 bases). Per the germline V gene, CDR1 is SGHTA and CDR2 is FQGTGA. V was shortened by 4 bases and J by 0 bases, with 13 bases between the two germline ends. The CDR3 covers 16 residues. For the CDR3, the DNA is TGTGCCAGCAGCTCCGACGGAGGCCCCTCCTACAATGAGCAGTTCTTC. Amino acid sequence: CASSSDGGPSYNEQFF.

The chain uses TRBV6-5 and TRBJ2-2; the match to TRBD2 covers 7 bases. V shed 0 bases and J 6 bases; nucleotides not matched to a gene: 10. Germline V gene sequence: CDR1 MNHEY, CDR2 SVGAGI. The CDR3 covers 17 residues. CDR3 sequence: CASSYSTGGSAPGELFF. The CDR3 DNA sequence: TGTGCCAGCAGTTACTCGACGGGCGGGAGTGCCCCCGGGGAGCTGTTTTTT.

This clonotype was found a few times. The rearrangement links TRBV18 to TRBJ2-5; D ambiguous. The CDR3 covers 13 residues. The germline V gene has CDR1 KGHSH and CDR2 LQKENI. The germline V and J ends were trimmed by 0 bases and 7 bases, with 9 bases remaining between them. CDR3 bases: TGTGCCAGCTCACCACCGGTCGTGGGGACCCAGTACTTC. It is translated as CASSPPVVGTQYF.

This clonotype appeared a few times. CDR3 sequence: CASSLDRRASNTEAFF. The CDR3 nucleotides are TGTGCCAGCAGCTTAGACAGGAGGGCTTCGAACACTGAAGCTTTCTTT. The chain combines TRBV7-9 with TRBJ1-1, with D tentatively TRBD1 (5 bases). Deletions cut 1 base from V and 1 base from J, with 13 bases between. Germline V gives CDR1 SEHNR, CDR2 FQNEAQ (reference sequence). CDR3 length equals 16 residues.

This clonotype has just a few counts. This chain uses TRBV6-5 with TRBJ1-5; D remains unclear. The CDR3 extends over 18 amino acids. Trimming left V 4 bases short and J 3 bases short, with 22 bases between. Germline V gives CDR1 MNHEY, CDR2 SVGAGI. DNA for the CDR3: TGTGCCAGCAGTTCAGGTCCCCTCTTGGGGATAGACAATCAGCCCCAGCATTTT. Amino acids: CASSSGPLLGIDNQPQHF.

V usage is TRBV29-1 and J usage is TRBJ2-3; the D call may be TRBD1 or TRBD2 (6 bases each). Between the trimmed V and J ends, which lost 0 bases and 3 bases, there was a span of 13 bases. Germline lookup yields CDR1 SQVTM and CDR2 ANQGSEA. The CDR3 consists of 15 residues. The CDR3 coding sequence is TGCAGCGTTGAAGAGTTTGGGGGGCCGACAGATACGCAGTATTTT. This encodes CSVEEFGGPTDTQYF.

The chain carries TRBV5-6 and TRBJ1-1; TRBD1 agrees at 8 bases. The CDR3 sequence is 16 residues long. J gave up 1 base and V 0 bases, and 5 bases lay outside the gene matches. Germline-derived CDR1 and CDR2 are SGHDT and YYEEEE. This CDR3 reads CASSLVRGRENTEAFF. Here the CDR3 DNA reads TGTGCCAGCAGCTTGGTCAGGGGGCGCGAGAACACTGAAGCTTTCTTT.

The chain links TRBV12-3 or TRBV12-4 to TRBJ1-2, with D possibly being TRBD1 (6 bases). The CDR3 consists of 13 residues. V was shortened by 7 bases and J by 4 bases, with 13 bases between the two germline ends. CDR3 protein: CASTRGAGYGYTF. In DNA, the CDR3 is TGTGCCAGCACCCGGGGGGCGGGCTATGGCTACACCTTC.

CDR3 residues: CASRLKNSYEQYF. CDR3 DNA: TGTGCCAGCAGACTAAAAAACTCCTACGAGCAGTACTTC. The chain combines TRBV27 with TRBJ2-7; D gene unclear. Trimming pared 6 bases from V and 0 bases from J, leaving 9 bases between. CDR1 and CDR2 (germline): MNHEY, SMNVEV (reference sequence). This CDR3 is 13 amino acids long.

In regard to this clonotype: The junction differs from germline at one of its ends, possibly a read error. The V gene is TRBV19, the J gene TRBJ2-7, with 7 bases lining up with TRBD1. The CDR3 loop spans 12 amino acids. Germline values: CDR1 LNHDA, CDR2 SQIVND (reference sequence). This CDR3 is CASSIRGYEQYF. As DNA, the CDR3 is TGTGCCAGCAGTATCAGGGGGTACGAGCAGTACTTC.

This clonotype was observed at least ten times. The chain links TRBV20-1 to TRBJ2-3; D is uncertain. CDR1 and CDR2 (germline): DFQATT, SNEGSKA (reference sequence). This CDR3 has 13 amino acids. V shed 2 bases and J shed 2 bases, with 8 bases lying between them. CDR3 bases: TGCAGTGCTAGACCCGACCACACAGATACGCAGTATTTT. Translating gives CSARPDHTDTQYF.

There are a few counts of this clonotype. The chain links TRBV14 to TRBJ2-3; D possibly corresponds to TRBD2 (5 bases). CDR1 is SGHDN and CDR2 is FVKESK in the germline V gene. This CDR3 region has 15 residues. The V and J ends lost 1 base and 9 bases respectively, with 17 bases between them. The chain's CDR3 is CASSQVMRMGETQYF. CDR3 sequence (DNA): TGTGCCAGCAGCCAAGTTATGAGGATGGGAGAGACGCAGTATTTT.

This clonotype was observed a few times. V and J are TRBV7-6 and TRBJ2-7, with D possibly matching TRBD2 (6 bases). V gave up 1 base and J gave up 3 bases, with 16 bases separating them. The germline CDR1 and CDR2 sequences are SGHVS and FNYEAQ. The CDR3 consists of 16 residues. CDR3 in DNA: TGTGCCAGCAGCTTAGGAGCGGCTAGCGTCGGCTACGAGCAGTACTTC. The encoded protein is CASSLGAASVGYEQYF.

This clonotype has more than one count but fewer than ten. The rearrangement links TRBV23-1 to TRBJ2-2, with D maybe TRBD2 (6 bases). TRBV23-1 is given ORF status, its function remaining uncertain. The germline V and J ends were trimmed by 4 bases and 5 bases, with 17 bases remaining between them. The CDR3 length is 16 residues. The CDR3 DNA is TGCGCCAGCAGTCGGTCCGGGGGATGGGTAACCGGGGAGCTGTTTTTT. It yields the protein CASSRSGGWVTGELFF.

The CDR3 DNA is TGTGCCAGCAGGGACCGGGACGAGGGCACTGAAGCTTTCTTT. Its protein is CASRDRDEGTEAFF. V and J are TRBV12-3 or TRBV12-4 and TRBJ1-1; a weak D match, TRBD1 (5 bases). The CDR3 is 14 residues long. V lost 6 bases and J lost 4, with 15 bases in between.

This clonotype was recorded at least ten times. The CDR3 DNA reads as TGTGCCAGCAGTTTACTGGGACTAGCGGGAGCCAATGAGCAGTTCTTC. Protein: CASSLLGLAGANEQFF. This rearrangement joins TRBV7-9 to TRBJ2-1, with TRBD2 identical over 14 bases. The junction had 7 bases not matched to a gene; V was cut back by 6 bases and J by 6 bases. CDR3 length: 16 amino acids. The germline gives CDR1 SEHNR, CDR2 FQNEAQ (reference sequence).